This T cell receptor (beta chain) was profiled in a study of blood T cells in healthy people across ages. General study points: Fewer expanded clones and more diversity marked long-lived versus aged donors.

Each donor had around 11 milliliters of peripheral blood drawn. A sample-barcoded 5' primer and a J-beta primer mix were used in a second PCR of about 7 to 12 cycles. TCRdb reprocessed the 5' RACE reads with MiXCR, giving one entry per CDR3 protein. The table includes fewer than 800,000 distinct CDR3 sequences, approximately 29% detected once. Losses at the gene ends were 8 bases for V and 9 bases for J; bases not matched to a gene: 15. This CDR3 spans 15 amino acids. From germline, CDR1 is MGHDK and CDR2 SYGVNS. This clonotype was detected many times. What it recognizes is unknown. Specimen: blood. V and J are TRBV25-1 and TRBJ2-1; 8 bases map to TRBD2. The receptor was isolated from a woman of 80 years or more in good health. The CDR3 region is CASSVTGLGQGEQFF. The CDR3 nucleotides are TGTGCCAGCTCTGTGACGGGACTAGGTCAGGGTGAGCAGTTCTTC.